Following are 9 T cell receptor beta chains from one sample sequenced in a study. MiXCR was run by TCRdb on the 5' RACE reads, yielding one entry per CDR3 protein. The sample has about 7,200 distinct CDR3 sequences, approximately 42% seen once; the top ten hold less than 5.5%. The specimen sequenced was memory CD4+ T cells sorted from blood. Subset: memory CD4+ T cells, CD4+CD45RO+CD25-. The receptors stem from a female donor with breast cancer.

The rearrangement joins TRBV19 to TRBJ2-3; no reliable D call. CDR3 size: 13 residues. V gave up 7 bases and J gave up 0 bases, with 8 bases separating them. Germline CDR1 is LNHDA and CDR2 is SQIVND (reference sequence). The CDR3 nucleotides are TGTGCCAGTATGAGCCATAGCACAGATACGCAGTATTTT. It specifies CASMSHSTDTQYF.

The chain employs TRBV10-3 and TRBJ1-5, with D possibly being TRBD1 (5 bases). The CDR3 runs to 16 residues. The germline gives CDR1 ENHRY, CDR2 SYGVKD. Deletions cut 3 bases from V and 0 bases from J, with 12 bases between. CDR3 DNA sequence: TGTGCCATCAGTGATTCTCGGGGGAATAGCAATCAGCCCCAGCATTTT. Translating gives CAISDSRGNSNQPQHF.

With respect to this clonotype: This is likely a read error, given that the CDR3 carries no conserved phenylalanine or tryptophan at its end. It is unclear where the CDR3 begins or ends on the DNA, so no DNA is shown, and the CDR3 is as TCRdb lists it. The genes are TRBV23-1 and TRBJ2-7; TRBD2, the D gene given by the table, was not confirmed from the DNA. TRBV23-1 is filed as an ORF, its function uncertain. The CDR3 is 9 amino acids in total, end residues counted. CDR3 sequence reads: CASSQTLLP.

J is TRBJ2-4 and V is TRBV7-8; D not resolved. The CDR3 spans 13 residues. The ends were cut back, 1 base at V and 6 bases at J, with 7 bases in the middle. CDR1 SGHVS and CDR2 FQNEAQ come from the germline V gene. The CDR3 DNA reads TGTGCCAGCAGCTTAGGAGGCAGAAACATTCAGTACTTC. Translation gives CASSLGGRNIQYF.

DNA for the CDR3: TGTGCCAGCAGTGCAGTGACAGGCGGGTCAGATACGCAGTATTTT. It codes for CASSAVTGGSDTQYF. This chain uses TRBV6-6 with TRBJ2-3; a weak D match, TRBD1 (6 bases). Per the germline V gene, CDR1 is MNHNY and CDR2 is SVGAGI (reference sequence). CDR3 length: 15 residues. V shed 5 bases and J shed 4 bases, with 16 bases lying between them.

In its sample, this clonotype was seen a few times. V gene TRBV7-2 combines with J gene TRBJ2-1; the D gene is possibly TRBD1 (5 bases). The V end lost 1 base, the J end lost 4 bases, and 11 bases lay between the germline ends. Germline V gives CDR1 SGHTA, CDR2 FQGNSA. CDR3 size: 15 residues. The CDR3: CASSLGGLGYNEQFF. The CDR3 bases are TGTGCCAGCAGCTTAGGGGGCCTGGGGTACAATGAGCAGTTCTTC.

The chain employs TRBV7-2 and TRBJ2-5, with 8 bases aligning to TRBD1. The CDR3 totals 14 residues. The J segment lost 2 bases and the V segment lost 7 bases, leaving 6 bases of the junction unmatched. In germline, CDR1 is SGHTA, CDR2 FQGNSA. The CDR3 DNA follows: TGTGCCAGCAAGTCACACAGGGGGCAAGAGACCCAGTACTTC. It encodes CASKSHRGQETQYF.

This clonotype has a handful of counts. The genes are TRBV9 and TRBJ1-3; the D gene is possibly TRBD1 (6 bases). The CDR3 has 16 amino acids. Germline values: CDR1 SGDLS, CDR2 YYNGEE. Trimming shortened V by 0 bases and J by 3 bases, and 13 bases separated the two germline ends. The CDR3 here is CASSVDLTGIGNTIYF. CDR3 nucleotide sequence: TGTGCCAGCAGCGTAGATCTCACAGGGATTGGAAACACCATATATTTT.

The chain has TRBV30 and TRBJ2-7; D gene ambiguous. With 5 bases removed from V and 1 base from J, the gap between germline ends came to 6 bases. The CDR3 has 11 amino acids. Germline CDR1 reads GTSNPN; CDR2 reads SVGIG (reference sequence). The CDR3: CAWGRSYEQYF. As DNA, the CDR3 is TGTGCCTGGGGACGGTCCTACGAGCAGTACTTC.